This entry lists 5 T cell receptor beta chains sequenced from one sample in a study of identical twins. Using its own MiXCR run on the 5' RACE reads, TCRdb lists one record per CDR3 protein. The data hold 690,000 or so distinct CDR3 sequences, with over 8.5% observed a single time. The same data also contributed to another study, on yellow fever vaccine responses in identical twins.

The sample taken for sequencing was PBMCs. The receptors come from a woman aged 18-29 years in good health.

The chain recombines TRBV7-6 with TRBJ2-1; 14 nucleotides align to TRBD2. After removal of 3 bases from V and 6 bases from J, the junction contained 4 bases not matched to a gene. CDR1 SGHVS and CDR2 FNYEAQ come from the germline V gene. This CDR3 comprises 16 residues. The CDR3 sequence: CASSLGLAGAANEQFF. The CDR3 DNA reads TGTGCCAGCAGCTTGGGACTAGCGGGAGCAGCCAATGAGCAGTTCTTC.

This clonotype turned up a few times. The CDR3 here is CASSPTLSGDQETQYF. The CDR3, as DNA: TGTGCCAGCAGTCCTACGCTTAGCGGGGACCAAGAGACCCAGTACTTC. The J gene is TRBJ2-5, the V gene TRBV28; 8 bases align to TRBD2. Germline assignment: CDR1 MDHEN and CDR2 SYDVKM. Germline trimming cut 5 bases from V and 0 bases from J; bases unmatched to any gene: 8. The CDR3 is made up of 16 amino acids.

V gene TRBV12-3 or TRBV12-4 combines with J gene TRBJ2-6, with unresolved D. CDR3 size: 12 residues. Trimming took 11 bases from V and 0 from J, leaving 5 bases between them. The CDR3 DNA sequence: TGTGCCGGACCCTCTGGGGCCAACGTCCTGACTTTC. Its translation is CAGPSGANVLTF.

This clonotype has just a few counts. The chain is built from TRBV7-9 and TRBJ2-1; 7 nucleotides match TRBD1. With V trimmed by 5 bases and J by 4 bases, 8 bases remained unmatched. CDR1 is SEHNR and CDR2 is FQNEAQ in the germline V gene (reference sequence). The CDR3 has 15 amino acids. The chain's CDR3 is CASSETGKIYNEQFF. The CDR3 DNA is TGTGCCAGCAGCGAGACAGGGAAGATTTACAATGAGCAGTTCTTC.

This clonotype was seen a handful of times. This chain's CDR3 is CATSRPFGQGEGYTF. Written as DNA, the CDR3 is TGTGCCACCAGCAGACCTTTTGGACAGGGGGAAGGCTACACCTTC. The rearrangement uses TRBV15 and TRBJ1-2, with 10 bases aligning to TRBD1. J gave up 8 bases and V 2 bases, and 8 bases lay outside the gene matches. Germline assignment: CDR1 LNHNV and CDR2 YYDKDF (reference sequence). The CDR3 runs 15 residues.